Each of the 17 T cell receptor beta chains below was sequenced from the same sample in a study of sequential checkpoint blockade in melanoma. Treatment noted: randomized to nivolumab then ipilimumab (arm A) or the reverse (arm B). Some clones are missing from TCRdb's copy, which holds only in-frame ones; the method was immunoSEQ multiplex PCR. The data contain tens of thousands of clones, just under 85% of them singletons. The sample was CD8+ T cells sorted from blood (inferred from file names), taken from a patient given nivolumab and ipilimumab in sequence. Receptors originate from a human donor with melanoma.

The V gene is TRBV27, the J gene TRBJ2-7; the D is unclear. The CDR3 loop spans 11 amino acids. V lost 4 bases and J 3 bases, leaving 4 bases between the germline ends. Germline CDR1 MNHEY, CDR2 SMNVEV (reference sequence). The CDR3 coding sequence is TGTGCCAGCAGTTCTTACTACGAGCAGTACTTC. It is translated as CASSSYYEQYF.

The genes are TRBV7-3 and TRBJ2-5, with 15 bases fitting TRBD2. The J segment lost 5 bases and the V segment lost 5 bases, leaving 12 bases of the junction unmatched. The CDR3 has 18 amino acids. From germline, CDR1 is SGHTA and CDR2 FQGTGA. CDR3 nucleotides: TGTGCCAGCAGCCCCGGACTAGCGGGAGGGCCATTTCTGGAGACCCAGTACTTC. This codes for CASSPGLAGGPFLETQYF.

V usage is TRBV28 and J usage is TRBJ1-3, with unresolved D. V gave up 3 bases and J gave up 0 bases, with 21 bases separating them. The germline V gene has CDR1 MDHEN and CDR2 SYDVKM. CDR3 size: 19 residues. Here the CDR3 DNA reads TGTGCCAGCAGTTTGATTTCGATGAGTTCCTCCGGCTCTGGAAACACCATATATTTT. Protein: CASSLISMSSSGSGNTIYF.

The chain has TRBV6-5 and TRBJ2-7, with a tentative D call TRBD1 (5 bases). The ends were cut back, 0 bases at V and 3 bases at J, with 15 bases in the middle. Germline CDR1 and CDR2: MNHEY and SVGAGI. The CDR3 extends over 16 amino acids. Written as DNA, the CDR3 is TGTGCCAGCAGTTACTCGACGGCAGGGATCTTCTACGAGCAGTACTTC. This gives the protein CASSYSTAGIFYEQYF.

The genes are TRBV7-9 and TRBJ2-3, with D perhaps matching TRBD1 (5 bases). CDR1 SEHNR and CDR2 FQNEAQ come from the germline V gene (reference sequence). The CDR3 runs 14 residues. Trimming stripped 5 bases from V and 7 bases from J, with 16 bases between. As DNA, the CDR3 is TGTGCCAGCAGCCAAGATGCAGGGCCGAATACGCAGTATTTT. Translated: CASSQDAGPNTQYF. The variable domain in full, completed from reference TRBV7-9 and TRBJ2-3, reads DTGVSQNPRHKITKRGQNVTFRCDPISEHNRLYWYRQTLGQGPEFLTYFQNEAQLEKSRLLSDRFSAERPKGSFSTLEIQRTEQGDSAMYLCASSQDAGPNTQYFGPGTRLTVL.

The rearrangement uses TRBV4-1 and TRBJ2-7; D remains ambiguous. In germline, CDR1 is MGHRA, CDR2 YSYEKL. CDR3 length: 16 amino acids. The germline V and J ends were trimmed by 1 base and 3 bases, with 16 bases remaining between them. In nucleotides, the CDR3 is TGCGCCAGCAGCCAAGGTCGAGGCAGTCTTGACTACGAGCAGTACTTC. Its protein product is CASSQGRGSLDYEQYF.

The CDR3 DNA reads TGTGCCAGCAGTGAAGACAGGGGGGCACCCCTCCACTTT. Amino acids: CASSEDRGAPLHF. V usage is TRBV6-1 and J usage is TRBJ1-6; 8 bases line up with TRBD1. V shed 1 base and J 11 bases; nucleotides not matched to a gene: 1. The CDR3 covers 13 residues. CDR1 and CDR2 (germline): MNHNS, SASEGT.

The DNA of the CDR3 is TGCGCCAGCAGCGGAGGAAGAGAGACCCAGTACTTC. The encoded protein is CASSGGRETQYF. The rearrangement links TRBV4-1 to TRBJ2-5, with D possibly matching TRBD2 (5 bases). The CDR3 covers 12 residues. Per the germline V gene, CDR1 is MGHRA and CDR2 is YSYEKL. The V gene lost 5 bases and the J gene lost 4 bases, with 8 bases spanning the gap.

V is TRBV5-1 and J is TRBJ2-5, with TRBD1 identical over 11 bases. The last part of the DNA fits TRBJ2-7 better; the J call may be wrong. Germline V gene data show CDR1 as SGHRS and CDR2 as YFSETQ. The CDR3 length is 14 residues. The CDR3 DNA reads TGCGCCAGCAGCTTCGGGACAGGGGGCTACGAGCAGTACTTC. This codes for CASSFGTGGYEQYF.

This clone was seen more than once but under ten times. The chain links TRBV27 to TRBJ2-7; a possible D gene is TRBD1 (5 bases). CDR1 is MNHEY, CDR2 SMNVEV, per germline (reference sequence). The V end was cut by 3 bases, the J end by 3 bases, with 15 bases between. The CDR3 has 15 residues. CDR3 in amino acids: CASSFSETASYEQYF. In nucleotides, the CDR3 is TGTGCCAGCAGTTTTTCCGAGACAGCAAGCTACGAGCAGTACTTC.

The chain recombines TRBV5-1 with TRBJ1-1; 7 nucleotides align to TRBD1. Germline lookup yields CDR1 SGHRS and CDR2 YFSETQ. The CDR3 extends over 15 amino acids. Unmatched junction bases numbered 7, after V lost 2 bases and J lost 3 bases. The CDR3 DNA reads TGCGCCAGCAGCTTTTTGACAGGGAGCCACACTGAAGCTTTCTTT. It encodes CASSFLTGSHTEAFF.

The chain has TRBV7-3 and TRBJ2-3, with 8 bases lining up with TRBD2. The germline V gene encodes CDR1 SGHTA and CDR2 FQGTGA. This CDR3 has 15 amino acids. The ends lost 5 bases at V and 2 bases at J; junction bases unmatched: 6. The CDR3, as DNA: TGTGCCAGCAGCCCCGCTAGCGGGCTCACAGATACGCAGTATTTT. Its translation: CASSPASGLTDTQYF.

The chain has TRBV4-2 and TRBJ2-3; 10 bases are a match to TRBD2. Germline CDR1 is LGHNA and CDR2 is YNFKEQ. Trimming took 0 bases from V and 1 from J; bases not matched to a gene: 1. The CDR3 contains 16 residues. CDR3 loop: CASSQDGTSGTDTQYF. As DNA, the CDR3 is TGTGCCAGCAGCCAAGACGGGACTAGCGGCACAGATACGCAGTATTTT.

The genes are TRBV27 and TRBJ2-7; 9 bases fit TRBD2. Germline V gene sequence: CDR1 MNHEY, CDR2 SMNVEV (reference sequence). The CDR3 consists of 13 residues. V was clipped by 8 bases and J by 5 bases; unmatched bases: 7. CDR3 in amino acids: CASAPSGINEQYF. CDR3 sequence (DNA): TGTGCCAGCGCGCCTAGCGGGATCAACGAGCAGTACTTC.

The rearrangement uses TRBV11-2 and TRBJ2-5; D unclear. CDR1 is SGHAT, CDR2 FQNNGV, per germline. Trimming took 5 bases from V and 2 from J, leaving 12 bases between them. The CDR3 extends over 14 amino acids. The CDR3 reads CASSHVLAQETQYF. CDR3 bases: TGTGCCAGCAGCCACGTACTCGCTCAAGAGACCCAGTACTTC.

CDR3 amino acids: CASSQDKTSTDTQYF. In nucleotides, the CDR3 is TGTGCCAGCAGCCAGGACAAAACTAGCACAGATACGCAGTATTTT. This rearrangement joins TRBV13 to TRBJ2-3; D is perhaps TRBD1 (5 bases). The ends were cut back, 5 bases at V and 0 bases at J, with 12 bases in the middle. CDR3 length: 15 residues. CDR1 PRHDT and CDR2 FYEKMQ come from the germline V gene (reference sequence).

Here the CDR3 reads CSVRGLNEQFF. DNA for the CDR3: TGCAGCGTTCGAGGGTTAAATGAGCAGTTCTTC. The chain links TRBV29-1 to TRBJ2-1; weak D call: TRBD2 (5 bases). The CDR3 extends over 11 amino acids. The V gene lost 5 bases and the J gene lost 7 bases, with 9 bases spanning the gap. Germline CDR1 and CDR2: SQVTM and ANQGSEA.